This T cell receptor (beta chain) was recovered during a study of cytomegalovirus exposure and HLA in healthy donors. Study overall: In an early release, HLA-typed donors contributed some 88 million unique TCR sequences.

To note about this clone: The antigen is unknown.

PCR primers comprised 60 Vbeta and 13 Jbeta primers. Assay used: immunoSEQ multiplex PCR; TCRdb lists only in-frame clones, some missing. Here the sample spans under 140,000 clones, 80% being singletons. General study points: The productive fraction for most TCR beta V segments was about 87% or about 30% in an earlier analysis.

The V and J ends lost 0 bases and 5 bases respectively, with 14 bases between them. Germline assignment: CDR1 SGHDN and CDR2 FVKESK. This CDR3 comprises 16 residues. Sequencing was performed on PBMCs. The chain carries TRBV14 and TRBJ2-1; perhaps TRBD2 as D (5 bases). This sequence originates from an older woman in good health and CMV-seropositive. CDR3 coding DNA: TGTGCCAGCAGCCAAGATATGTCGAGGGTGGACAATGAGCAGTTCTTC. Translating it yields CASSQDMSRVDNEQFF.